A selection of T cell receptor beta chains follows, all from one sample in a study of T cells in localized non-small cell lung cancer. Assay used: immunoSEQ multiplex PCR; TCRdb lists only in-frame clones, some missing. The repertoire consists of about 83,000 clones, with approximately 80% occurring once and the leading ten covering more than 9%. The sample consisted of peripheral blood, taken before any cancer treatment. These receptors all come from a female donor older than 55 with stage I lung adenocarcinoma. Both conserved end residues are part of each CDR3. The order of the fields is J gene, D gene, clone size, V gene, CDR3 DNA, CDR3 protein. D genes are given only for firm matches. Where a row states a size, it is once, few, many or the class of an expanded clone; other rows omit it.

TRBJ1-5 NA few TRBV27 TGTGCCAGCAGTGAACCGGGGCAGCCCCAGCATTTT CASSEPGQPQHF
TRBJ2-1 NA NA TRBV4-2 TGTGCCAGCAGCCAAGTTAATGAACCCTACAATGAGCAGTTCTTC CASSQVNEPYNEQFF
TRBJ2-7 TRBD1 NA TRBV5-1 TGCGCCAGCAGCTTGGATGGGCAGGGGGTCTACGAGCAGTACTTC CASSLDGQGVYEQYF
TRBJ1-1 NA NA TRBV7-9 TGTGCCAGCAGCCCAGGACGGAAAAAGAACACTGAAGCTTTCTTT CASSPGRKKNTEAFF
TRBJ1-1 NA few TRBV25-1 TGTGCCAGCAGTGAACTACAGGGTAACACTGAAGCTTTCTTT CASSELQGNTEAFF
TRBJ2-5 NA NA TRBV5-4 TGTGCCAGCAGCTTGGCACAACAGGGCACCCAAGAGACCCAGTACTTC CASSLAQQGTQETQYF
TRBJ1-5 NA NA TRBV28 TGTGCCAGCAGTCCACCTTATCAGCCCCAGCATTTT CASSPPYQPQHF
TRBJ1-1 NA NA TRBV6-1 TGTGCCAGCAGCGAAACAGGTACTTACACTGAAGCTTTCTTT CASSETGTYTEAFF
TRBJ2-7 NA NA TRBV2 TGTGCCAGCAGTTTCGACCCCTACGAGCAGTACTTC CASSFDPYEQYF
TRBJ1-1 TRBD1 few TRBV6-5 TGTGCCAGCAGGTCAGGGGGGACTGAAGCTTTCTTT CASRSGGTEAFF
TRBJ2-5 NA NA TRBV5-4 TGTGCCAGCAGCACCAACCTCCACGTCGATGAGACCCAGTACTTC CASSTNLHVDETQYF
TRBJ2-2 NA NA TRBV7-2 TGTGCCAGCAGCTTAGCCGGGGGGCGGGAGCTGTTTTTT CASSLAGGRELFF
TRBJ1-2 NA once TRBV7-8 TGTGCCAGCAGCCCCGAGGGAGTCGGCTATGGCTACACCTTC CASSPEGVGYGYTF
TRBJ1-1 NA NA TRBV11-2 TGTGCCAGCAGCCCGCGCCGGAGCACTGAAGCTTTCTTT CASSPRRSTEAFF
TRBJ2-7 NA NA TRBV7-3 TGTGCCAGCAGCTTAGGCGCAGGGTTCGAGCAGTACTTC CASSLGAGFEQYF
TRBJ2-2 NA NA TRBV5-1 TGCGCCAGCAGCCCGCTAGCCATGAAGAACACCGGGGAGCTGTTTTTT CASSPLAMKNTGELFF